Reported below is one T cell receptor (beta chain). Assay used: immunoSEQ multiplex PCR; TCRdb lists only in-frame clones, some missing. The data show over 150,000 clones, roughly 94% seen once. This record belongs to a study of control samples from healthy donors and cancer patients. Trimming removed 6 bases from V and 3 bases from J, with 14 bases in between. In germline, CDR1 is MDHEN, CDR2 SYDVKM. The CDR3 is made up of 14 amino acids. The sequence was obtained from a man in his sixties with colorectal cancer. The rearrangement joins TRBV28 to TRBJ1-2; the D gene is possibly TRBD1 (6 bases). Material for sequencing was PBMCs. Written as DNA, the CDR3 is TGTGCCAGCAGCCAAGGGGGGGATCACTATGGCTACACCTTC. Amino acids: CASSQGGDHYGYTF.